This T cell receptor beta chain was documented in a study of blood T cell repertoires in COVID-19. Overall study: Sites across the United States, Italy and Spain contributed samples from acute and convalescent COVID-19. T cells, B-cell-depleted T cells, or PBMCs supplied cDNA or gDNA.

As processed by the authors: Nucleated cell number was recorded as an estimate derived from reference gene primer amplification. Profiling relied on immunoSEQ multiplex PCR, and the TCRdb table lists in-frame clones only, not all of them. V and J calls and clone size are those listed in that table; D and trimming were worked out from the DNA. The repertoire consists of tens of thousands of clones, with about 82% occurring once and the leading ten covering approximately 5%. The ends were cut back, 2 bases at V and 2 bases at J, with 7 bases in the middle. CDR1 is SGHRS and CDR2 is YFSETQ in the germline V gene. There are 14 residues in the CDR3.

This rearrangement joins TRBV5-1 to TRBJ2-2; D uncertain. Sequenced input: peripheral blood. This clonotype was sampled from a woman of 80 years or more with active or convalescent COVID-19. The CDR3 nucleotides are TGCGCCAGCAGCTTATCCAGTAACACCGGGGAGCTGTTTTTT. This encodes CASSLSSNTGELFF.